The clone carrying this TCR beta chain was seen at least ten times. Its cognate antigen is unknown. Trimming removed 3 bases from V and 4 bases from J, with 10 bases in between. The CDR3 runs to 13 residues. Per germline, CDR1 SGDLS and CDR2 YYNGEE. This record comes from a study of CD8+CD57+ T cells in acquired aplastic anemia. Findings of the study overall: With respect to CD8+ Simpson's diversity, patients and controls did not differ significantly.

CDR3 and TCR beta VDJ profiling relied on a genomic DNA template. TCRdb independently ran MiXCR on the reads; one entry per CDR3 protein. The sample lists about 70,000 distinct CDR3 sequences; 45% to 60% were seen once. The sample taken for sequencing was sorted CD4+, CD8+, or CD8+CD57+ T cells (not recorded which) from PBMCs. This receptor was obtained from a human donor in good health, serving as a control. The chain combines TRBV9 with TRBJ1-1; the D gene is possibly TRBD1 (5 bases). The CDR3 bases are TGTGCCAGCAGCGCAGGGTTGAGCACTGAAGCTTTCTTT. It specifies CASSAGLSTEAFF.